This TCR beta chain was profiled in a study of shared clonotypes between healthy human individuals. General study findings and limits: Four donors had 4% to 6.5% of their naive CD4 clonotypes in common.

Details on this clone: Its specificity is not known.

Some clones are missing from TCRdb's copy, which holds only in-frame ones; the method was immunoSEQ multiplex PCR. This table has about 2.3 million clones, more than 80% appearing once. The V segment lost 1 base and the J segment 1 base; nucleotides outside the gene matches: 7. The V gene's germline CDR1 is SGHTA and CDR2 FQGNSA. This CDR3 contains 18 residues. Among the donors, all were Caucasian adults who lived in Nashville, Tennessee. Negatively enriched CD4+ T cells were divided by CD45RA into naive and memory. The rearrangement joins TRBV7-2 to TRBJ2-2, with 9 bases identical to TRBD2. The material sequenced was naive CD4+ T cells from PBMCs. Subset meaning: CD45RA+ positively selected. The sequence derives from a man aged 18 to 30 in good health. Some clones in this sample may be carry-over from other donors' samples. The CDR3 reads CASSLGGLAIRNTGELFF. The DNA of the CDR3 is TGTGCCAGCAGCTTAGGCGGACTAGCGATTCGGAACACCGGGGAGCTGTTTTTT.